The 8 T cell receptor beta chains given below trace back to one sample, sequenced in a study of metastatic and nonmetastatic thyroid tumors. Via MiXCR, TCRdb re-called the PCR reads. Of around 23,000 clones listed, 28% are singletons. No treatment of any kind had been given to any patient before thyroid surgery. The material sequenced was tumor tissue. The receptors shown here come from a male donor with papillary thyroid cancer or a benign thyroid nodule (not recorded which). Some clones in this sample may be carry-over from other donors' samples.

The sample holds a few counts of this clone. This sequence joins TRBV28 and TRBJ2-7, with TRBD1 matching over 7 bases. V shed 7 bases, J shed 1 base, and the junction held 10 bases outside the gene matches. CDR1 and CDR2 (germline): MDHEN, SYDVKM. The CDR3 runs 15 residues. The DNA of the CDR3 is TGTGCCAGCATTAGCCGGGACAGTCATTCCTACGAGCAGTACTTC. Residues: CASISRDSHSYEQYF.

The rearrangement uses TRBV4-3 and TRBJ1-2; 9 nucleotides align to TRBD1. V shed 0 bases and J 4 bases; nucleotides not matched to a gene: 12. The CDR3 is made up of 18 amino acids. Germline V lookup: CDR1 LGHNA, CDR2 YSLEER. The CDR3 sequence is CASSQDESGTGYIYGYTF. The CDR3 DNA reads TGCGCCAGCAGCCAAGATGAGTCAGGGACAGGGTACATCTATGGCTACACCTTC.

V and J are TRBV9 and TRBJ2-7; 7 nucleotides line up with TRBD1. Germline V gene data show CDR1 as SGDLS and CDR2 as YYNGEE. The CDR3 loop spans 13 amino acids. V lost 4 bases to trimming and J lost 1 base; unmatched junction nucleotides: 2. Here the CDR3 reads CASSRDSSYEQYF. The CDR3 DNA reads TGTGCCAGCAGCAGGGACAGTTCCTACGAGCAGTACTTC. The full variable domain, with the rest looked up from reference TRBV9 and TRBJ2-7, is DSGVTQTPKHLITATGQRVTLRCSPRSGDLSVYWYQQSLDQGLQFLIQYYNGEERAKGNILERFSAQQFPDLHSELNLSSLELGDSALYFCASSRDSSYEQYFGPGTRLTVT.

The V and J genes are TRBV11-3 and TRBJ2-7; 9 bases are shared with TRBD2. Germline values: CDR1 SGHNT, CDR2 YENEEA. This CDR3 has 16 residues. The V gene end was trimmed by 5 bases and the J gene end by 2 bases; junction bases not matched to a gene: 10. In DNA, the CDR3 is TGTGCCAGCAGCCCACTCACTAGCGGGCCAACCTACGAGCAGTACTTC. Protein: CASSPLTSGPTYEQYF.

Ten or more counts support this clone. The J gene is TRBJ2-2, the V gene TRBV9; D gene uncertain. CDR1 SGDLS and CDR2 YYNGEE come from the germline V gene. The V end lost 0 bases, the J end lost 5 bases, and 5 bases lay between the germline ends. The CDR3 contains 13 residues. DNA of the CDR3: TGTGCCAGCAGCGTAGATTTGACCGGGGAGCTGTTTTTT. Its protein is CASSVDLTGELFF.

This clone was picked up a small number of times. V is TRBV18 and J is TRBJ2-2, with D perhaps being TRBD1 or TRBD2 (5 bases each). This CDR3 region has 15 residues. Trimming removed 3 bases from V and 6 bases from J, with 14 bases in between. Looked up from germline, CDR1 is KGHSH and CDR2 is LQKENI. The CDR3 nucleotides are TGTGCCAGCTCACCCGGGACCCAGACTCCCGGGGAGCTGTTTTTT. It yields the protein CASSPGTQTPGELFF. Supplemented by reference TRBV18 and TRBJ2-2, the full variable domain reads NAGVMQNPRHLVRRRGQEARLRCSPMKGHSHVYWYRQLPEEGLKFMVYLQKENIIDESGMPKERFSAEFPKEGPSILRIQQVVRGDSAAYFCASSPGTQTPGELFFGEGSRLTVL.

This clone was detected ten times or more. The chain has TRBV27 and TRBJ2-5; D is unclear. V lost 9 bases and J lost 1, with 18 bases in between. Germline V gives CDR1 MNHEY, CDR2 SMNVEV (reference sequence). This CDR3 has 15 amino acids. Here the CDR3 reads CASNSRADIQETQYF. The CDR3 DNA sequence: TGTGCCAGTAACAGTCGGGCAGACATCCAAGAGACCCAGTACTTC.

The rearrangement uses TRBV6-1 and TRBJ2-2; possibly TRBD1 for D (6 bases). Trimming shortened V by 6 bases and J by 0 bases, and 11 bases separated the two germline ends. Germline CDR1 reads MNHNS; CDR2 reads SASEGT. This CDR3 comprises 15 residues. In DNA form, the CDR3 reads TGTGCCAGCAGGCCGGGACATACGAACACCGGGGAGCTGTTTTTT. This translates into CASRPGHTNTGELFF.